This is a list of T cell receptor beta chains from one sample in a study of OX40 agonist ivuxolimab in advanced cancers. Repertoires were generated with immunoSEQ multiplex PCR, while TCRdb's copy carries only in-frame clones and drops some. The sample has roughly 29,000 clones; 70% to 90% are singletons. The specimen was CD4+ or CD8+ T cells sorted from blood, collected in a trial of the OX40 agonist ivuxolimab. These receptor sequences come from an adult with an advanced solid tumor such as melanoma, head and neck, liver or kidney cancer. Both conserved end residues are part of each CDR3. A D gene is named only where the DNA matches it firmly. Some rows mark clone size as missing; the rest say once, few, many or name a class of expanded clone.

V	size	D	J	CDR3	DNA
TRBV6-1	.	.	TRBJ2-2	CASSEGFRQAGELFF	TGTGCCAGCAGTGAAGGGTTCCGACAGGCCGGGGAGCTGTTTTTT
TRBV7-9	once	.	TRBJ1-1	CASSLVGQWDTEAFF	TGTGCCAGCAGCTTAGTGGGCCAGTGGGACACTGAAGCTTTCTTT
TRBV6-1	.	.	TRBJ1-3	CASSETVGDSGNTIYF	TGTGCCAGCAGTGAAACGGTGGGGGACTCTGGAAACACCATATATTTT
TRBV11-1	few	.	TRBJ1-1	CASSLVETEAFF	TGTGCCAGCAGCTTAGTCGAGACTGAAGCTTTCTTT
TRBV6-1	.	.	TRBJ1-5	CASSDSGTNDLFWHF	TGTGCCAGCAGTGACTCCGGGACAAACGACCTCTTTTGGCATTTT
TRBV28	.	.	TRBJ1-2	CASSLGTESPYGYTF	TGTGCCAGCAGTTTAGGGACGGAGTCCCCCTATGGCTACACCTTC
TRBV30	.	.	TRBJ1-1	CAWSRGGAEAFF	TGTGCCTGGTCTAGGGGAGGGGCTGAAGCTTTCTTT
TRBV7-9	.	TRBD1	TRBJ2-5	CASSLDVQGAKETQYF	TGTGCCAGCAGCTTAGATGTCCAGGGGGCTAAAGAGACCCAGTACTTC
TRBV27	.	.	TRBJ2-1	CATVEGSSYNEQFF	TGTGCCACCGTTGAGGGGTCCTCCTACAATGAGCAGTTCTTC
TRBV11-1	.	TRBD1	TRBJ2-7	CASSYGQGREQYF	TGTGCCAGCAGCTACGGACAGGGCAGGGAGCAGTACTTC
TRBV6-6	.	.	TRBJ2-7	CASSYSTLSSSYEQYF	TGTGCCAGCAGTTACTCGACCCTATCAAGCTCCTACGAGCAGTACTTC
TRBV28	.	TRBD1	TRBJ2-7	CASTRPDRGSYEQYF	TGTGCCAGCACCCGCCCCGACAGGGGGTCCTACGAGCAGTACTTC
TRBV5-1	.	.	TRBJ1-1	CASSLGWGNTEAFF	TGCGCCAGCAGCTTGGGGTGGGGAAACACTGAAGCTTTCTTT
TRBV6-5	.	.	TRBJ1-1	CASSYSRSGSEAFF	TGTGCCAGCAGTTACTCACGGTCCGGGAGTGAAGCTTTCTTT
TRBV14	.	.	TRBJ2-7	CASSPEFWTSSYEQYF	TGTGCCAGCAGCCCCGAGTTTTGGACTTCCTCCTACGAGCAGTACTTC
TRBV27	.	TRBD2	TRBJ2-1	CASSSRLATSYNEQFF	TGTGCCAGCAGTAGCCGACTAGCGACGTCCTACAATGAGCAGTTCTTC
TRBV19	.	.	TRBJ1-3	CASASGPGVGNTIYF	TGTGCCAGCGCCTCCGGGCCCGGGGTTGGAAACACCATATATTTT
TRBV6-1	few	TRBD1	TRBJ1-6	CASSETGANSPLHF	TGTGCCAGCAGTGAAACAGGGGCGAATTCACCCCTCCACTTT
TRBV25-1	.	.	TRBJ1-1	CASSETQAMDTEAFF	TGTGCCAGCAGTGAAACACAGGCAATGGACACTGAAGCTTTCTTT
TRBV19	.	TRBD2	TRBJ2-3	CASSSGTSGFVSDTQYF	TGTGCCAGTAGTAGCGGGACTAGCGGGTTCGTCTCAGATACGCAGTATTTT
TRBV27	few	TRBD1	TRBJ1-5	CASRDGTEGQPQHF	TGTGCCAGCAGGGATGGGACAGAGGGTCAGCCCCAGCATTTT
TRBV7-9	.	.	TRBJ2-7	CASSSRDIGAYEQYF	TGTGCCAGCAGCTCCCGGGACATCGGGGCCTACGAGCAGTACTTC
TRBV11-2	.	.	TRBJ1-6	CASSFESGLTIGYNSPLHF	TGTGCCAGCAGCTTCGAGAGTGGTCTAACAATCGGATATAATTCACCCCTCCACTTT
TRBV7-9	.	TRBD2	TRBJ2-1	CASSAQLAGNEQFF	TGTGCCAGCAGCGCGCAACTAGCGGGGAATGAGCAGTTCTTC
TRBV5-4	.	TRBD2	TRBJ2-1	CASSPQSGTIEQFF	TGTGCCAGCAGCCCCCAGTCGGGGACTATTGAGCAGTTCTTC
TRBV6-1	.	.	TRBJ2-1	CASSGRSGNEQFF	TGTGCCAGCAGTGGACGGAGTGGAAATGAGCAGTTCTTC